The T cell receptor (beta chain) under discussion was sequenced for a study of CD8 T cells in Susac syndrome. Germline trimming cut 2 bases from V and 1 base from J; bases unmatched to any gene: 8. The germline CDR1 and CDR2 sequences are MNHEY and SVGEGT. CDR3 length: 17 amino acids. With random hexamers, roughly 0.45 to 1 ug RNA was reverse transcribed. Each CDR3 protein gets one entry after TCRdb re-called the immunoSEQ multiplex PCR reads with MiXCR. The sample lists 250,000 to 300,000 distinct CDR3 sequences; approximately 85% were seen once. The sequence was obtained from a human donor with multiple sclerosis. Source material: CD8+ T cells from PBMCs. This chain uses TRBV6-2 or TRBV6-3 with TRBJ2-1; 7 bases align to TRBD2. As DNA, the CDR3 is TGTGCCAGCAGTTACCCCCCTCGAGCGGGATCCTACAATGAGCAGTTCTTC. Translating gives CASSYPPRAGSYNEQFF.